A selection of T cell receptor beta chains follows, all from one sample in a study of cytomegalovirus exposure and HLA in healthy donors. Using immunoSEQ multiplex PCR, the repertoire was profiled, and TCRdb retains in-frame clones only, with some absent. The sample has some 250,000 clones; approximately 86% are singletons. Sequencing used PBMCs. Source of these receptors: a woman in her twenties or thirties in good health and CMV-seropositive. Each CDR3 is given with its conserved first and last residue. The D gene is left open where the match is weak. Where a row states a size, it is once, few, many or the class of an expanded clone; other rows omit it.

.	.	TRBV30	TRBJ1-1	CAWTPGGMGSAFF	TGTGCCTGGACTCCAGGTGGGATGGGGAGCGCTTTCTTT
TRBD2	.	TRBV15	TRBJ2-1	CATSREGGLAREQFF	TGTGCCACCAGCAGAGAGGGGGGACTAGCTCGAGAGCAGTTCTTC
TRBD2	once	TRBV6-4	TRBJ2-3	CASSDSPSGSTDTQYF	TGTGCCAGCAGTGACTCCCCTAGCGGGAGCACAGATACGCAGTATTTT
.	.	TRBV7-8	TRBJ1-1	CASRVRVGNTEAFF	TGTGCCAGCAGGGTCAGGGTAGGGAACACTGAAGCTTTCTTT
.	.	TRBV14	TRBJ2-3	CASSQSRLDTQYF	TGTGCCAGCAGCCAATCCCGACTAGACACGCAGTATTTT
.	.	TRBV11-1	TRBJ1-4	CASSPRLGTNEKLFF	TGTGCCAGCAGCCCACGGTTGGGCACTAATGAAAAACTGTTTTTT
TRBD1	.	TRBV7-9	TRBJ1-2	CASSLDREGGYTF	TGTGCCAGCAGTCTTGACAGGGAAGGTGGCTACACCTTC
TRBD2	.	TRBV5-8	TRBJ2-3	CASSFLLADYTDTQYF	TGTGCCAGCAGCTTTCTCCTAGCGGACTACACAGATACGCAGTATTTT
.	.	TRBV27	TRBJ2-1	CASSLGPSSYNEQFF	TGTGCCAGCAGCCTCGGTCCTAGCTCCTACAATGAGCAGTTCTTC
TRBD1	.	TRBV28	TRBJ1-1	CASSAGTGRIASTEAFF	TGTGCCAGCAGTGCCGGGACAGGGAGAATTGCAAGCACTGAAGCTTTCTTT
TRBD1	.	TRBV28	TRBJ1-4	CASRPTGSDEKLFF	TGTGCCAGCAGACCGACAGGGAGCGATGAAAAACTGTTTTTT
.	.	TRBV6-1	TRBJ1-5	CASRRSVERGPQHF	TGTGCCAGCAGGCGATCCGTGGAAAGGGGGCCCCAGCATTTT
.	.	TRBV14	TRBJ1-5	CASRRGLRPRNQPQHF	TGTGCCAGCAGGCGGGGACTCCGGCCCCGCAATCAGCCCCAGCATTTT
.	few	TRBV28	TRBJ1-1	CASRSVSIRRVEAFF	TGTGCCAGCAGATCAGTTTCAATCCGGAGGGTTGAAGCTTTCTTT
.	few	TRBV10-3	TRBJ2-1	CAISESSYNEQFF	TGTGCCATCAGTGAGAGTAGCTACAATGAGCAGTTCTTC
.	.	TRBV5-4	TRBJ1-2	CASSLTGTYGYTF	TGTGCCAGCAGCTTGACAGGAACCTATGGCTACACCTTC